Listed below are T cell receptor beta chains from one sample, sequenced in a study of T cell changes during pregnancy in multiple sclerosis. This table comes from immunoSEQ multiplex PCR, and its TCRdb copy is limited to in-frame clones, with some not included. The sample records tens of thousands of clones, about nine tenths being singletons. The sequencing here drew on peripheral blood, taken after pregnancy. These receptors all stem from a female donor in good health, enrolled as a control in a pregnancy study. Both conserved end residues are part of each CDR3.

j_call v_call cdr3_aa
TRBJ2-1 TRBV6-6 CASSYSQGSGNEQFF
TRBJ2-7 TRBV10-3 CATGGDREEQYF
TRBJ1-2 TRBV11-3 CASSSHREANYGYTF
TRBJ2-7 TRBV5-8 CASSLDRGLEQYF
TRBJ1-1 TRBV2 CASSSTARQGDTEAFF
TRBJ1-6 TRBV7-3 CASSSNPGTNSPLHF
TRBJ2-7 TRBV7-8 CASSLDRGYEQYF
TRBJ2-7 TRBV5-6 CASSPDRGMSYEQYF
TRBJ2-5 TRBV6-6 CASSYRTGKETQYF
TRBJ2-3 TRBV2 CASSVKGVTDTQYF
TRBJ2-7 TRBV19 CASSTTSGDSYEQYF